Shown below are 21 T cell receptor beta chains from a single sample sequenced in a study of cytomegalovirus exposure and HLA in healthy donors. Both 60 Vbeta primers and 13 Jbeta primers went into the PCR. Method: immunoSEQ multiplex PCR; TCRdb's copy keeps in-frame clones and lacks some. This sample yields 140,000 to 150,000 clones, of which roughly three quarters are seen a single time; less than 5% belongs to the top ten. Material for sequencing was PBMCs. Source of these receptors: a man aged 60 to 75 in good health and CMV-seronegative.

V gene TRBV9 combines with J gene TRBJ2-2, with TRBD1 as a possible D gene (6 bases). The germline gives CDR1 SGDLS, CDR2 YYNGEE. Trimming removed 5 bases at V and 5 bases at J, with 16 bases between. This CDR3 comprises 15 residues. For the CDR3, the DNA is TGTGCCAGCAGAGACGACAGGAAGAGGACCGGGGAGCTGTTTTTT. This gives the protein CASRDDRKRTGELFF.

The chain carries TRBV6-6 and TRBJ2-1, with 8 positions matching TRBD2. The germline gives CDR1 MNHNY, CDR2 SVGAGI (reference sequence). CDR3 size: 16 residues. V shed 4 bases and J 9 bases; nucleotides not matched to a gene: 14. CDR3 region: CASSFGLAIEFGEQFF. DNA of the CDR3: TGTGCCAGCAGTTTCGGACTAGCCATCGAGTTCGGTGAGCAGTTCTTC.

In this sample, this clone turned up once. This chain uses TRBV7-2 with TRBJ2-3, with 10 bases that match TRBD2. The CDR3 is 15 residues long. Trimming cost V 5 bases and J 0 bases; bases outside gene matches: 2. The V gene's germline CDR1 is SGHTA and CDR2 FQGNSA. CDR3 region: CASSLTSGSTDTQYF. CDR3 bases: TGTGCCAGCAGCCTGACTAGCGGGAGCACAGATACGCAGTATTTT.

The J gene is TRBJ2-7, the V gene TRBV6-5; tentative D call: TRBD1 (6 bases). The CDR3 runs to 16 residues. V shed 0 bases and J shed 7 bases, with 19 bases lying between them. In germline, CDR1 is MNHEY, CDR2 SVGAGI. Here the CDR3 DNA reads TGTGCCAGCAGTTACTCGGGGGCTAGTGATAGGGGAGAGCAGTACTTC. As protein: CASSYSGASDRGEQYF.

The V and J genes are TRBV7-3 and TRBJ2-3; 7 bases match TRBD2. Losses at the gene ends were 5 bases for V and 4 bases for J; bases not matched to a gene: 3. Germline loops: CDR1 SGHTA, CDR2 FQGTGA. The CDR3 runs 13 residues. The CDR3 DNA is TGTGCCAGCAGCCCTGGGGGGGCAGATACGCAGTATTTT. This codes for CASSPGGADTQYF.

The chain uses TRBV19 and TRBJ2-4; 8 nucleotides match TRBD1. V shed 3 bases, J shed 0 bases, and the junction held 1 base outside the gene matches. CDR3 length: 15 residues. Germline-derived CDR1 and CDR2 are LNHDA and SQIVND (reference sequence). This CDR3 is CASSMDRVAKNIQYF. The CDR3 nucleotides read TGTGCCAGTAGTATGGACAGGGTAGCCAAAAACATTCAGTACTTC.

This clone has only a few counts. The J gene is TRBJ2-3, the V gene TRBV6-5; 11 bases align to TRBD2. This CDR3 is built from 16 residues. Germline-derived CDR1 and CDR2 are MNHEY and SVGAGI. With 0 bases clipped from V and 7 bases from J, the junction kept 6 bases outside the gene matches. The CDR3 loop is CASSYSIAGGPNTQYF. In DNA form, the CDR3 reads TGTGCCAGCAGTTACTCGATAGCGGGAGGGCCGAATACGCAGTATTTT.

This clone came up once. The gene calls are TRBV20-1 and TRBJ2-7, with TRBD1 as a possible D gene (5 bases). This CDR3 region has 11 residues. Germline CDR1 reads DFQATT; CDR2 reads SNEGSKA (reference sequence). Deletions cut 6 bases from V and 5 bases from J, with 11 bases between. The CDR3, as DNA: TGCAGTGCAGATAGACAGAACGAGCAGTACTTC. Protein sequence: CSADRQNEQYF.

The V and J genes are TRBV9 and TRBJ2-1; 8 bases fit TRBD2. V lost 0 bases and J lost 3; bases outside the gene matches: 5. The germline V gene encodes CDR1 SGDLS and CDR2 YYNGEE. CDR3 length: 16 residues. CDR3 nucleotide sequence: TGTGCCAGCAGCGTAGGAGCGGGAGTTTACTACAATGAGCAGTTCTTC. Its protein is CASSVGAGVYYNEQFF. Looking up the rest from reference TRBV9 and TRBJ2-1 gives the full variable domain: DSGVTQTPKHLITATGQRVTLRCSPRSGDLSVYWYQQSLDQGLQFLIQYYNGEERAKGNILERFSAQQFPDLHSELNLSSLELGDSALYFCASSVGAGVYYNEQFFGPGTRLTVL.

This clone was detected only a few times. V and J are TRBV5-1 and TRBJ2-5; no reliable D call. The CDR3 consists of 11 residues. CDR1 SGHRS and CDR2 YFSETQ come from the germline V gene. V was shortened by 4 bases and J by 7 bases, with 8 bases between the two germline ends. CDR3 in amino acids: CASSQSGTQYF. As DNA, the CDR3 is TGCGCCAGCAGCCAATCCGGGACCCAGTACTTC.

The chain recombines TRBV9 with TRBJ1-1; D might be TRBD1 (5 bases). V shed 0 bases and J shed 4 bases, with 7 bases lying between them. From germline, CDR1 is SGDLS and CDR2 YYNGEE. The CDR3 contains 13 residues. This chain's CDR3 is CASSVAQGTEAFF. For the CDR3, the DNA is TGTGCCAGCAGCGTAGCTCAGGGCACTGAAGCTTTCTTT.

The CDR3 region has the DNA TGTGCCAGCAGTTTATCGAGGGCAAATAATTCACCCCTCCACTTT. Its translation: CASSLSRANNSPLHF. This chain connects TRBV27 to TRBJ1-6; D gene uncertain. The CDR3 sequence is 15 residues long. V lost 0 bases to trimming and J lost 5 bases, with 8 bases between them. CDR1 is MNHEY, CDR2 SMNVEV, per germline (reference sequence).

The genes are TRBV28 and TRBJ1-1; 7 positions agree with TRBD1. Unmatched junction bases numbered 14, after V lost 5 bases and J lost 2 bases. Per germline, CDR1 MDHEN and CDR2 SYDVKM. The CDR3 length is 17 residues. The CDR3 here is CASSPSPGQRANTEAFF. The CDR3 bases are TGTGCCAGCAGTCCGTCCCCGGGACAGAGAGCCAACACTGAAGCTTTCTTT.

The CDR3 sequence: CASSEIGASNQPQHF. In DNA, the CDR3 is TGTGCCAGCAGTGAAATAGGGGCGAGCAATCAGCCCCAGCATTTT. J is TRBJ1-5 and V is TRBV6-1; the D gene is possibly TRBD1 (5 bases). The germline V and J ends were trimmed by 2 bases and 1 base, with 9 bases remaining between them. The CDR3 totals 15 residues. Germline CDR1 reads MNHNS; CDR2 reads SASEGT.

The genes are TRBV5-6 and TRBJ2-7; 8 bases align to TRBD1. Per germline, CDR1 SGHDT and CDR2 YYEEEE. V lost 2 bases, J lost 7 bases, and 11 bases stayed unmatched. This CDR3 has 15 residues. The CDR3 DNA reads TGTGCCAGCAGCTTTCGGGACAGGCCGTATACGGAGCAGTACTTC. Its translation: CASSFRDRPYTEQYF.

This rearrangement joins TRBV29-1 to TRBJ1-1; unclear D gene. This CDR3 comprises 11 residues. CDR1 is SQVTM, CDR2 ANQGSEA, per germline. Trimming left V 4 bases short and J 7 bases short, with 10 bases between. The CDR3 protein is CSVAAGSEAFF. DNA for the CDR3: TGCAGCGTTGCGGCAGGCAGTGAAGCTTTCTTT.

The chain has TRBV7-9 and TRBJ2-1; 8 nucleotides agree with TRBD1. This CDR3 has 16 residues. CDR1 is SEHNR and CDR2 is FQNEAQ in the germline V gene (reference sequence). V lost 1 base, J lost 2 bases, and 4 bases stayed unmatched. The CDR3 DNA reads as TGTGCCAGCAGCTTAGGGGACAGGATTACCTACAATGAGCAGTTCTTC. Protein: CASSLGDRITYNEQFF.

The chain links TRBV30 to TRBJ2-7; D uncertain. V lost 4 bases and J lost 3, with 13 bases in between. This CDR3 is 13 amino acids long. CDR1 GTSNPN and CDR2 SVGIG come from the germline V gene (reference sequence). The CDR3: CAWTADDFYEQYF. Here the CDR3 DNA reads TGTGCCTGGACCGCAGACGACTTCTACGAGCAGTACTTC.

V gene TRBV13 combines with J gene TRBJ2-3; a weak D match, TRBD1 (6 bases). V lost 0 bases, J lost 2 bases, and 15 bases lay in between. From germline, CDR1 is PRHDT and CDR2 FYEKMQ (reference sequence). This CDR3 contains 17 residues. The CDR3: CASSLGRQGTFTDTQYF. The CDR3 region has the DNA TGTGCCAGCAGCTTAGGCCGCCAGGGGACGTTCACAGATACGCAGTATTTT.

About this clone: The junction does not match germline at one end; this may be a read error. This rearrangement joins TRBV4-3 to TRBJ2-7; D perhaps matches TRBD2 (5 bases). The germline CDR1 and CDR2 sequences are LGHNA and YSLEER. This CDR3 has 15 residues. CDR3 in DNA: TGCGCCAGCAGCCAAGATAGAGTGGGGAGCTACGACCAGTACTTC. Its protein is CASSQDRVGSYDQYF.

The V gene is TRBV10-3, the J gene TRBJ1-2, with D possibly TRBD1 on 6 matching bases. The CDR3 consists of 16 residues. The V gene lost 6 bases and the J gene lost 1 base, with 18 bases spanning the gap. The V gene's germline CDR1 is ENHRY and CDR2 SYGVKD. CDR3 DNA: TGTGCCATCAGGCCATGGACAGCGGAACTTAACTATGGCTACACCTTC. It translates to CAIRPWTAELNYGYTF.